One sample yielded the 21 T cell receptor beta chains listed below, sequenced in a study of vaccination effects on CD4 cells after COVID-19. TCRdb's copy holds only in-frame clones and misses some; the assay was immunoSEQ multiplex PCR. This table has under 80,000 clones, 73% appearing once. Antigen-specific CD4+ T cells were expanded (with viral peptide pools) by the ViraFEST assay ahead of sequencing. It was after approximately 11 days of culture that CD4+ T cells were isolated. The infection with SARS-CoV-2 (confirmed by PCR) occurred in this person between March and December 2020. These TCRs' antigens remain unknown. Source: CD4+ T cells from PBMCs cultured with HIV peptides, taken before COVID-19 vaccination. Subset of the sample: HIV-1 Nef peptide pool negative control/reference culture. The origin of the receptors is a human donor who had a prior SARS-CoV-2 infection.

The V and J genes are TRBV4-2 and TRBJ1-5; unclear D gene. Per the germline V gene, CDR1 is LGHNA and CDR2 is YNFKEQ. The CDR3 is 13 amino acids. Trimming stripped 1 base from V and 4 bases from J, with 5 bases between. DNA of the CDR3: TGTGCCAGCAGCCAAGCTCCGAATCAGCCCCAGCATTTT. Translation gives CASSQAPNQPQHF.

This clone was found a few times. The chain links TRBV5-6 to TRBJ2-7; TRBD2 matches 8 bases. Per the germline V gene, CDR1 is SGHDT and CDR2 is YYEEEE. The CDR3 is 14 residues long. The trim removed 4 bases at V and 5 bases at J, leaving 8 bases unmatched. This chain's CDR3 is CASSMTGGANEQYF. CDR3 nucleotide sequence: TGTGCCAGCAGCATGACCGGGGGGGCCAACGAGCAGTACTTC.

This clone came up once. The chain recombines TRBV7-2 with TRBJ2-7, with D perhaps TRBD1 (7 bases). V was cut by 6 bases and J by 3 bases, with 15 bases left in between. This CDR3 has 14 residues. Per the germline V gene, CDR1 is SGHTA and CDR2 is FQGNSA. Here the CDR3 DNA reads TGTGCCAGCAGGGGGGGACAGTCCCGCTACGAGCAGTACTTC. Protein product: CASRGGQSRYEQYF.

CDR3 in amino acids: CASSYQPRSNTEAFF. The CDR3 DNA follows: TGTGCCAGCAGTTACCAGCCCCGCTCAAACACTGAAGCTTTCTTT. V gene TRBV6-5 combines with J gene TRBJ1-1; D ambiguous. Per germline, CDR1 MNHEY and CDR2 SVGAGI. Trimming took 2 bases from V and 2 from J, leaving 12 bases between them. This CDR3 has 15 residues.

The chain joins TRBV18 to TRBJ2-5; D is ambiguous. The length of the CDR3 is 13 residues. Germline V gives CDR1 KGHSH, CDR2 LQKENI. With 6 bases removed from V and 2 bases from J, the gap between germline ends came to 10 bases. In DNA form, the CDR3 reads TGTGCCAGCTCTCGCGACCCTCAAGAGACCCAGTACTTC. It is translated as CASSRDPQETQYF. Supplemented by reference TRBV18 and TRBJ2-5, the full variable domain reads NAGVMQNPRHLVRRRGQEARLRCSPMKGHSHVYWYRQLPEEGLKFMVYLQKENIIDESGMPKERFSAEFPKEGPSILRIQQVVRGDSAAYFCASSRDPQETQYFGPGTRLLVL.

V is TRBV11-2 and J is TRBJ2-5; TRBD1 aligns across 7 bases. Trimming removed 5 bases from V and 2 bases from J; junction bases left unmatched: 5. Germline CDR1 is SGHAT and CDR2 is FQNNGV. The CDR3 loop spans 14 amino acids. The CDR3 bases are TGTGCCAGCAGCGGGACAGTTGGTCAAGAGACCCAGTACTTC. It is translated as CASSGTVGQETQYF.

CDR3 amino acids: CASSLLNPTDTQYF. CDR3 coding DNA: TGCGCCAGCAGCTTGCTCAACCCCACAGATACGCAGTATTTT. V usage is TRBV5-1 and J usage is TRBJ2-3; D is unresolved. The V gene lost 1 base and the J gene lost 2 bases, with 8 bases spanning the gap. This CDR3 is built from 14 residues. Germline CDR1 is SGHRS and CDR2 is YFSETQ. Complete variable domain (other parts from reference TRBV5-1 and TRBJ2-3): KAGVTQTPRYLIKTRGQQVTLSCSPISGHRSVSWYQQTPGQGLQFLFEYFSETQRNKGNFPGRFSGRQFSNSRSEMNVSTLELGDSALYLCASSLLNPTDTQYFGPGTRLTVL.

The rearrangement links TRBV6-2 or TRBV6-3 to TRBJ2-1; D unresolved. This CDR3 is built from 13 residues. V was shortened by 6 bases and J by 0 bases, with 6 bases between the two germline ends. Germline-derived CDR1 and CDR2 are MNHEY and SVGEGT. The CDR3 nucleotides read TGTGCCAGCAGCCCTAGCTCCTACAATGAGCAGTTCTTC. Its protein is CASSPSSYNEQFF.

This clone was seen only once. The rearrangement joins TRBV18 to TRBJ2-1, with TRBD2 matching 9 bases. The CDR3 consists of 15 residues. V lost 3 bases and J lost 6; bases outside the gene matches: 6. CDR1 and CDR2 from the germline V gene are KGHSH and LQKENI. The DNA of the CDR3 is TGTGCCAGCTCACCGACAGCGGGAGGTCTCAATGAGCAGTTCTTC. Residues: CASSPTAGGLNEQFF. Looking up the rest from reference TRBV18 and TRBJ2-1 gives the full variable domain: NAGVMQNPRHLVRRRGQEARLRCSPMKGHSHVYWYRQLPEEGLKFMVYLQKENIIDESGMPKERFSAEFPKEGPSILRIQQVVRGDSAAYFCASSPTAGGLNEQFFGPGTRLTVL.

For this clone: This CDR3 is also generated by other DNA sequences in the sample. This chain uses TRBV7-3 with TRBJ1-2; maybe TRBD1 (6 bases). CDR1 and CDR2 (germline): SGHTA, FQGTGA. The CDR3 loop spans 13 amino acids. The V end lost 5 bases, the J end lost 2 bases, and 9 bases lay between the germline ends. CDR3 loop: CASSPDRNYGYTF. CDR3 nucleotide sequence: TGTGCCAGCAGCCCGGACAGAAACTATGGCTACACCTTC.

The genes are TRBV30 and TRBJ2-4, with D hard to call. The CDR3 has 16 residues. Germline lookup yields CDR1 GTSNPN and CDR2 SVGIG (reference sequence). V lost 4 bases and J lost 0, with 16 bases in between. The CDR3 loop reads CAWIPDLGLAKNIQYF. CDR3 sequence (DNA): TGTGCCTGGATCCCGGACCTGGGGTTAGCCAAAAACATTCAGTACTTC.

The gene calls are TRBV7-2 and TRBJ2-2, with D unclear. The germline V and J ends were trimmed by 5 bases and 5 bases, with 18 bases remaining between them. Germline assignment: CDR1 SGHTA and CDR2 FQGNSA. This CDR3 contains 16 residues. As DNA, the CDR3 is TGTGCCAGCAGCCCCCCCACTGGAGTTAGGACCGGGGAGCTGTTTTTT. It codes for CASSPPTGVRTGELFF.

V is TRBV5-1 and J is TRBJ2-3, with D possibly being TRBD1 (6 bases). The CDR3 extends over 15 amino acids. V lost 4 bases and J 10 bases, leaving 22 bases between the germline ends. Germline CDR1 and CDR2: SGHRS and YFSETQ. CDR3 DNA sequence: TGCGCCAGCAGCGCGACAGGCGCAACGCCCCAAGCGCAGTATTTT. Its protein is CASSATGATPQAQYF.

V usage is TRBV9 and J usage is TRBJ2-1; weak D call: TRBD2 (6 bases). V shed 3 bases and J shed 8 bases, with 18 bases lying between them. Germline values: CDR1 SGDLS, CDR2 YYNGEE. The CDR3 sequence is 15 residues long. CDR3 residues: CASSASTDYADEQFF. DNA for the CDR3: TGTGCCAGCAGCGCCTCAACGGACTACGCCGATGAGCAGTTCTTC.

The chain uses TRBV5-1 and TRBJ2-1; 11 bases match TRBD2. The V and J ends lost 4 bases and 4 bases, in that order; junction bases with no gene match: 7. This CDR3 spans 16 amino acids. The germline gives CDR1 SGHRS, CDR2 YFSETQ. CDR3 in amino acids: CASSEGLAAIYNEQFF. CDR3 sequence (DNA): TGCGCCAGCAGCGAGGGACTAGCGGCAATTTACAATGAGCAGTTCTTC.

The gene calls are TRBV5-1 and TRBJ1-5, with D tentatively TRBD1 (5 bases). Germline CDR1 SGHRS, CDR2 YFSETQ. Trimming removed 1 base from V and 4 bases from J, with 9 bases in between. CDR3 length: 14 amino acids. DNA of the CDR3: TGCGCCAGCAGCTTGAGGGGAGAAAATCAGCCCCAGCATTTT. Its translation is CASSLRGENQPQHF.

There are a few counts of this clone. The chain uses TRBV7-2 and TRBJ2-7; 11 positions agree with TRBD2. V lost 5 bases to trimming and J lost 0 bases; unmatched junction nucleotides: 9. Germline CDR1 is SGHTA and CDR2 is FQGNSA. The CDR3 is made up of 17 amino acids. This CDR3 is CASSVRASGGISYEQYF. CDR3 nucleotides: TGTGCCAGCAGCGTTCGGGCTAGCGGGGGGATCTCCTACGAGCAGTACTTC.

The chain uses TRBV5-1 and TRBJ2-3; D unclear. The CDR3 consists of 14 residues. V was pared by 3 bases and J by 6 bases, with 14 bases between. Per germline, CDR1 SGHRS and CDR2 YFSETQ. CDR3 loop: CASSSVPREDTQYF. The CDR3 DNA is TGCGCCAGCAGCTCGGTCCCAAGAGAGGATACGCAGTATTTT.

This clone showed up just a few times. The chain employs TRBV4-1 and TRBJ1-6; D ambiguous. The CDR3 has 16 residues. CDR1 and CDR2 from the germline V gene are MGHRA and YSYEKL. V lost 0 bases to trimming and J lost 0 bases, with 6 bases between them. CDR3 bases: TGCGCCAGCAGCCAAGACTCAAGCTCCTATAATTCACCCCTCCACTTT. Amino acid sequence: CASSQDSSSYNSPLHF.

The CDR3 coding sequence is TGTGCCTGGAGACCGAGAGACTATAATACGCAGTATTTT. It yields the protein CAWRPRDYNTQYF. V and J are TRBV30 and TRBJ2-3, with a weak D call TRBD2 (5 bases). Trimming cost V 3 bases and J 7 bases, with 14 bases left between them. The CDR3 sequence is 13 residues long. Germline loops: CDR1 GTSNPN, CDR2 SVGIG (reference sequence).

This clone was seen once. The V and J genes are TRBV19 and TRBJ2-1; D gene ambiguous. V lost 3 bases and J lost 8, with 2 bases in between. This CDR3 spans 10 amino acids. Germline V gene sequence: CDR1 LNHDA, CDR2 SQIVND (reference sequence). The chain's CDR3 is CASSIDEQFF. The CDR3, as DNA: TGTGCCAGTAGTATCGATGAGCAGTTCTTC.